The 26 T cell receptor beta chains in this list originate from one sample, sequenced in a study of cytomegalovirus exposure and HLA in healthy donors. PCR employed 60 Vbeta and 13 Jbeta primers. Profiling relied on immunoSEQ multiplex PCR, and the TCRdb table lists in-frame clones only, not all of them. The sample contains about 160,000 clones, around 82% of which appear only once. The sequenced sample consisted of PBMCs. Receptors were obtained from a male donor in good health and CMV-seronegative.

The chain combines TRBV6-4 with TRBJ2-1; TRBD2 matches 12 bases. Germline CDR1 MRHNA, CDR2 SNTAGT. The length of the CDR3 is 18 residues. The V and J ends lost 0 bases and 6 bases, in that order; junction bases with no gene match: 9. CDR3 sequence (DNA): TGTGCCAGCAGTGACTCGGTTCTAGCGGGGGGGCTCCTCAATGAGCAGTTCTTC. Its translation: CASSDSVLAGGLLNEQFF.

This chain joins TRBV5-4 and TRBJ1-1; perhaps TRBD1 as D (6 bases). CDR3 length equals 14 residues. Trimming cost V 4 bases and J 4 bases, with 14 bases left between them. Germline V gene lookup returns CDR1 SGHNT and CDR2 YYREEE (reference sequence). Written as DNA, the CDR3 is TGTGCCAGCAGCCGAAGTGGCAGGGGCACTGAAGCTTTCTTT. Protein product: CASSRSGRGTEAFF.

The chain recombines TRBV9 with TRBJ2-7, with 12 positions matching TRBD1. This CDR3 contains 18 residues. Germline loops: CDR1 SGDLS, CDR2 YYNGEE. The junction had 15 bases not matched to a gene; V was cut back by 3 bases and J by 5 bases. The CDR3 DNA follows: TGTGCCAGCAGCGAGAGAGGAGGGACAGGGGGCTTTGGGAACGAGCAGTACTTC. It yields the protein CASSERGGTGGFGNEQYF.

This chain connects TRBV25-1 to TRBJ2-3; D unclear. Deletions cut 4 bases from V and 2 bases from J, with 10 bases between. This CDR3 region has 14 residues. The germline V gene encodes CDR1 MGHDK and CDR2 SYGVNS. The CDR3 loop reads CASSVDLYTDTQYF. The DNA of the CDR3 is TGTGCCAGCAGTGTAGACTTATACACAGATACGCAGTATTTT.

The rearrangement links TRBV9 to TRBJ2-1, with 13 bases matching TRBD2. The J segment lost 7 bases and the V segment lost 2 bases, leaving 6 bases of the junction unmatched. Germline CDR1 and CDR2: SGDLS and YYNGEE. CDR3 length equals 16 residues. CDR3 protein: CASSVTSGGSVNEQFF. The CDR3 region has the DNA TGTGCCAGCAGCGTGACTAGCGGGGGGTCGGTGAATGAGCAGTTCTTC.

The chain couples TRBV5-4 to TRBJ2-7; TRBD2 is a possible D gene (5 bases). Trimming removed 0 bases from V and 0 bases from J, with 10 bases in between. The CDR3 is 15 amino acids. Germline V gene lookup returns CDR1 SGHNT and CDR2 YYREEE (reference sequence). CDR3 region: CASSLGTGSSYEQYF. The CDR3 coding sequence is TGTGCCAGCAGCTTGGGGACGGGGAGCTCCTACGAGCAGTACTTC.

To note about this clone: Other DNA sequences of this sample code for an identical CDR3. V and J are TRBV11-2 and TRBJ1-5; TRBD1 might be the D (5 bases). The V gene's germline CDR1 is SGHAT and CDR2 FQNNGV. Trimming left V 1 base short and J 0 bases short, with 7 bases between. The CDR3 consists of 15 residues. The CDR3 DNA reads TGTGCCAGCAGCTTAGGCGACAGTAGCAATCAGCCCCAGCATTTT. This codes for CASSLGDSSNQPQHF.

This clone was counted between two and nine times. The CDR3 is CASRNGGTQYF. The CDR3 DNA is TGTGCCAGCAGAAATGGGGGCACCCAGTACTTC. The chain employs TRBV6-5 and TRBJ2-7; D might be TRBD1 (6 bases). Trimming shortened V by 6 bases and J by 10 bases, and 13 bases separated the two germline ends. Per germline, CDR1 MNHEY and CDR2 SVGAGI. The CDR3 consists of 11 residues.

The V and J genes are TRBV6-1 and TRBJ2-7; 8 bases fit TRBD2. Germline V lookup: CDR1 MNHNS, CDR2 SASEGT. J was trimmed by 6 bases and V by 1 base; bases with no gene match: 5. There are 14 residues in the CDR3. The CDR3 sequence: CASSEVGLASEQYF. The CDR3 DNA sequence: TGTGCCAGCAGTGAAGTAGGACTAGCTTCCGAGCAGTACTTC.

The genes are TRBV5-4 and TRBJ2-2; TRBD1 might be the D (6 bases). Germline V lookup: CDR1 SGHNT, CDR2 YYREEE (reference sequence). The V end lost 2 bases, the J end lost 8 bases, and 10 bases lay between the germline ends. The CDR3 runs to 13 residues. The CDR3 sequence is CASSLQGEGELFF. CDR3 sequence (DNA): TGTGCCAGCAGCTTACAGGGAGAGGGGGAGCTGTTTTTT. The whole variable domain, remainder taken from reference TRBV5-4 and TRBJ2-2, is ETGVTQSPTHLIKTRGQQVTLRCSSQSGHNTVSWYQQALGQGPQFIFQYYREEENGRGNFPPRFSGLQFPNYSSELNVNALELDDSALYLCASSLQGEGELFFGEGSRLTVL.

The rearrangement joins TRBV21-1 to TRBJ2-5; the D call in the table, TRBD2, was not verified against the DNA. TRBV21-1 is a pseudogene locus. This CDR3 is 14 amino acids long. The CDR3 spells CASAGWGGEETQYF. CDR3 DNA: TGTGCCAGCGCGGGGTGGGGGGGTGAAGAGACCCAGTACTTC.

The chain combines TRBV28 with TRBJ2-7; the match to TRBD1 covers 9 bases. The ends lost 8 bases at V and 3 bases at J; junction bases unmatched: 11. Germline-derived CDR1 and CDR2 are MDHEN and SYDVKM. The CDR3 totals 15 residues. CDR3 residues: CASEKGGQGSYEQYF. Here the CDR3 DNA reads TGTGCCAGCGAAAAAGGGGGACAGGGTAGCTACGAGCAGTACTTC.

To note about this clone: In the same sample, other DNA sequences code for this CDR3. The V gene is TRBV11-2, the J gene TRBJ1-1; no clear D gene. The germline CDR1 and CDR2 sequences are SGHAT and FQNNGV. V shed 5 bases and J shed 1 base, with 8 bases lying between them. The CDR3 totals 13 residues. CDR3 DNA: TGTGCCAGCAGCCCCACGGGGAACACTGAAGCTTTCTTT. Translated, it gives CASSPTGNTEAFF. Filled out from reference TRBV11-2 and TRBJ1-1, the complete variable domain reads EAGVAQSPRYKIIEKRQSVAFWCNPISGHATLYWYQQILGQGPKLLIQFQNNGVVDDSQLPKDRFSAERLKGVDSTLKIQPAKLEDSAVYLCASSPTGNTEAFFGQGTRLTVV.

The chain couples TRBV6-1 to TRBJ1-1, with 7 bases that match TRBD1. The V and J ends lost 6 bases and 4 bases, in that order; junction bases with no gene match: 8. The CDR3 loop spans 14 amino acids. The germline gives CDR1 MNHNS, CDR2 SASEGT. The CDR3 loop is CASSDDRVGTEAFF. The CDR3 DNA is TGTGCCAGCAGCGATGACAGGGTAGGCACTGAAGCTTTCTTT.

The CDR3 protein is CASSNPGEVRPQHF. CDR3 nucleotide sequence: TGTGCCAGTAGTAACCCGGGTGAGGTTCGGCCCCAGCATTTT. J is TRBJ1-5 and V is TRBV19, with unresolved D. Germline CDR1 reads LNHDA; CDR2 reads SQIVND (reference sequence). The V end was cut by 4 bases, the J end by 9 bases, with 16 bases between. This CDR3 region has 14 residues.

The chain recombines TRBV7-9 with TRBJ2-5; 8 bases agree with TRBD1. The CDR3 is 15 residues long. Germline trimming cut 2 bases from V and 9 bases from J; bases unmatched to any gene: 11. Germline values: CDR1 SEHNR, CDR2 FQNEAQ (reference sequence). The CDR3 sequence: CASSLTSGGREAQYF. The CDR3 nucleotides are TGTGCCAGCAGCTTAACCTCAGGGGGCAGGGAGGCCCAGTACTTC.

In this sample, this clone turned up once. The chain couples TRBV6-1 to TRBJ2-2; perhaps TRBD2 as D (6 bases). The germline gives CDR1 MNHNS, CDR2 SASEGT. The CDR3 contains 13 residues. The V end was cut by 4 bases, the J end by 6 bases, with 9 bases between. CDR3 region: CASSVTSPGELFF. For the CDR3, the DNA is TGTGCCAGCAGTGTTACTAGCCCCGGGGAGCTGTTTTTT.

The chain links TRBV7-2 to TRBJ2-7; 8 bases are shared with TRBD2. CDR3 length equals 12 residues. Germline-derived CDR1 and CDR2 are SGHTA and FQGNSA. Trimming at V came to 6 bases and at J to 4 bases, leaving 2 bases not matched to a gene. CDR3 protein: CASRLAEYEQYF. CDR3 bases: TGTGCCAGCAGACTAGCGGAGTACGAGCAGTACTTC.

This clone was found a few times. CDR3 DNA sequence: TGTGCCAGCAGCTTGGCCCAGGGACACCGGAACACCGGGGAGCTGTTTTTT. This gives the protein CASSLAQGHRNTGELFF. The V call is TRBV5-8, the J call TRBJ2-2; D might be TRBD1 (6 bases). Germline CDR1 is SGHTS and CDR2 is YDEGEE. V lost 0 bases and J 1 base, leaving 13 bases between the germline ends. CDR3 size: 17 residues.

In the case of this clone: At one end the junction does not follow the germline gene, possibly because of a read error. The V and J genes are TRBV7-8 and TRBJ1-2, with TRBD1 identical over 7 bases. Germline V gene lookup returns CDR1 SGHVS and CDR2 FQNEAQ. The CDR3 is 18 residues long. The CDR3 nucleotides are TGTGCCAGCAGCTCTACGGCACAGGGGACCCTAGCTAACCATGGCTACACCTTC. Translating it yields CASSSTAQGTLANHGYTF.

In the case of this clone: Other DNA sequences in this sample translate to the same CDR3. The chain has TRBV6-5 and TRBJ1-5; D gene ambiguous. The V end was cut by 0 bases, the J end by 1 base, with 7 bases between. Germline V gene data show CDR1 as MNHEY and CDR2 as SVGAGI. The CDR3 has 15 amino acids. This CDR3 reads CASSYSTGSNQPQHF. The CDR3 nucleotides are TGTGCCAGCAGTTACTCGACTGGGAGCAATCAGCCCCAGCATTTT.

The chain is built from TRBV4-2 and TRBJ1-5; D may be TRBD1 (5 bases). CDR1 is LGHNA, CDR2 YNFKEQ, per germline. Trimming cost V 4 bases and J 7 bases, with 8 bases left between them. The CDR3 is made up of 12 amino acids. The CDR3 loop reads CASSPPGQPQHF. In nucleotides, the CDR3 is TGTGCCAGCAGCCCCCCAGGGCAGCCCCAGCATTTT.

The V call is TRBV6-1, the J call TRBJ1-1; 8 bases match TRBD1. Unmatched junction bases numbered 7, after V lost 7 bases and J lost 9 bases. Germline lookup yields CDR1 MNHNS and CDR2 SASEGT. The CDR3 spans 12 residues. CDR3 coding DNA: TGTGCCAGCACCCCGGGACAGGCAAAAGCTTTCTTT. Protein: CASTPGQAKAFF.

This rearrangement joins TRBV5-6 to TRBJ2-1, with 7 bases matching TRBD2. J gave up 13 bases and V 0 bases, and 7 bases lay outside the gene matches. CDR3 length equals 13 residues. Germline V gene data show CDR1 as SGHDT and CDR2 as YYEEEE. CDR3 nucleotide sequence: TGTGCCAGCAGCTTGGCTGGGTGGGAGGGCCAGTTCTTC. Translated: CASSLAGWEGQFF.

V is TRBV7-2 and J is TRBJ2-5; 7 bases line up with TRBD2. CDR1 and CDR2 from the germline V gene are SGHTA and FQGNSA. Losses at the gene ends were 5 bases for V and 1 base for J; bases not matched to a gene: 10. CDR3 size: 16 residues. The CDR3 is CASSISSGGVQETQYF. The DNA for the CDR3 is TGTGCCAGCAGCATATCTAGCGGAGGGGTCCAAGAGACCCAGTACTTC.

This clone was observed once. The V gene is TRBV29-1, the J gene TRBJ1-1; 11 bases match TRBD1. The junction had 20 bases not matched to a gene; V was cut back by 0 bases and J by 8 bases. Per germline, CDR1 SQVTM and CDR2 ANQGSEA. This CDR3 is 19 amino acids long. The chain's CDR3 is CSVEEYPHGQGAHFREAFF. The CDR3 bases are TGCAGCGTTGAAGAGTACCCACACGGACAGGGGGCTCATTTTAGGGAAGCTTTCTTT. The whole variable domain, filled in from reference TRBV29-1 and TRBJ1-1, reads SAVISQKPSRDICQRGTSLTIQCQVDSQVTMMFWYRQQPGQSLTLIATANQGSEATYESGFVIDKFPISRPNLTFSTLTVSNMSPEDSSIYLCSVEEYPHGQGAHFREAFFGQGTRLTVV.